The source of this TCR beta chain is a study of T-cell reconstitution after alpha-beta-depleted transplantation in children. As it was prepared, the TCRbeta library received unique molecular identifiers. One entry per CDR3 protein results from TCRdb running MiXCR on the PCR reads. Of some 390,000 distinct CDR3 sequences listed, around 20% were seen once; the top ten hold approximately 3.8%. The germline V gene has CDR1 LGHNA and CDR2 YNFKEQ. The CDR3 totals 14 residues. Deletions cut 3 bases from V and 1 base from J, with 10 bases between. V usage is TRBV4-2 and J usage is TRBJ2-7, with D perhaps being TRBD1 or TRBD2 (5 bases each). The sequences come from PBMCs from the stem cell graft donor, collected from the stem cell graft. This TCR derives from a human donor who donated a stem cell graft to a child with acute myeloid leukemia. Written as DNA, the CDR3 is TGTGCCAGCAGCCAGCTGGGACGGTCCTACGAGCAGTACTTC. It encodes CASSQLGRSYEQYF.